This TCR beta chain was observed in a study of blood T cell repertoires in COVID-19. Overall study context: PBMCs, B-cell-depleted T cells, or T cells provided the cDNA or gDNA that made up the material.

Clinical histories supplied by participants themselves formed the basis of cohort assignment. Measured with immunoSEQ multiplex PCR; TCRdb has only the in-frame clones, and not every one. The sample includes around 300,000 clones, approximately 91% of them seen just once. Per the germline V gene, CDR1 is PRHDT and CDR2 is FYEKMQ (reference sequence). The J segment lost 10 bases and the V segment lost 5 bases, leaving 17 bases of the junction unmatched. The CDR3 spans 18 residues. The receptor was derived from a woman in her thirties or forties who had recovered from COVID-19. Sequencing input: PBMCs or T cells enriched from blood (not recorded which). V is TRBV13 and J is TRBJ2-3, with 14 bases matching TRBD2. CDR3 sequence: CASSLGTSGSPVARAQYF. CDR3 DNA: TGTGCCAGCAGCCTCGGGACTAGCGGGAGTCCAGTAGCCAGGGCGCAGTATTTT.